This T cell receptor (beta chain) was obtained from a study of control samples from healthy donors and cancer patients. Assay: immunoSEQ multiplex PCR; the TCRdb copy retains only in-frame clones and omits some. The data hold roughly 200,000 clones, with 85% to 95% observed a single time. This sequence was found in a man younger than 30 in good health. The specimen sequenced was blood.

Here the CDR3 DNA reads TGTGCCAGCAGTGACAGCGGGGGGGTAGTGAGTGAGCAGTTCTTC. Translated, it gives CASSDSGGVVSEQFF. The chain links TRBV6-1 to TRBJ2-1, with 10 bases matching TRBD2. The trim removed 3 bases at V and 9 bases at J, leaving 8 bases unmatched. Looked up from germline, CDR1 is MNHNS and CDR2 is SASEGT. The CDR3 totals 15 residues.